This T cell receptor (beta chain) appears in the sequencing data of a study of OX40 agonist ivuxolimab in advanced cancers. In the study overall: Two patients with cutaneous melanoma and one with hepatocellular carcinoma, three in total, showed partial responses. Study-level results: The work left the antigen specificity of expanded peripheral T cells undetermined. CD8+ T cells (on average) carried more expanded clones than CD4+ T cells. The CD4+ and CD8+ T cells in the blood had expanded clonally by week 6 at 0.1 to 3.0 mg/kg.

Sequencing used immunoSEQ multiplex PCR; TCRdb keeps in-frame clones, though not all of them. The repertoire holds fewer than 65,000 clones, with 85% to 90% as singletons. Note on this clone: The antigen remains unidentified.

Per germline, CDR1 MGHDK and CDR2 SYGVNS. The ends lost 7 bases at V and 4 bases at J; junction bases unmatched: 11. This CDR3 spans 16 amino acids. The chain uses TRBV25-1 and TRBJ2-4; 9 nucleotides agree with TRBD1. Sequencing was performed on CD4+ or CD8+ T cells sorted from blood, taken in a trial of the OX40 agonist ivuxolimab. This receptor was obtained from an adult with an advanced solid tumor such as melanoma, head and neck, liver or kidney cancer. The CDR3, as DNA: TGTGCCAGCACTCTCCTCCGGGACAGGGATAAAAACATTCAGTACTTC. As protein: CASTLLRDRDKNIQYF. Combining the CDR3 with reference TRBV25-1 and TRBJ2-4 gives the whole variable domain EADIYQTPRYLVIGTGKKITLECSQTMGHDKMYWYQQDPGMELHLIHYSYGVNSTEKGDLSSESTVSRIRTEHFPLTLESARPSHTSQYLCASTLLRDRDKNIQYFGAGTRLSVL.